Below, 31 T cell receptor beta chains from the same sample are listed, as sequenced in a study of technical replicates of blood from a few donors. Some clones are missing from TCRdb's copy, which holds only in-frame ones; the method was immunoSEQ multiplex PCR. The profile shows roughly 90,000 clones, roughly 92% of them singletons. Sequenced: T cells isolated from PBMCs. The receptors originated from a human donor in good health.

Here the CDR3 reads CASSLPKPGLGNNEQFF. The CDR3 DNA reads TGTGCCAGCAGTTTACCCAAGCCGGGACTAGGTAATAATGAGCAGTTCTTC. J is TRBJ2-1 and V is TRBV28; 8 bases are a match to TRBD2. Per the germline V gene, CDR1 is MDHEN and CDR2 is SYDVKM. The V and J ends lost 2 bases and 7 bases, in that order; junction bases with no gene match: 13. CDR3 length: 17 amino acids.

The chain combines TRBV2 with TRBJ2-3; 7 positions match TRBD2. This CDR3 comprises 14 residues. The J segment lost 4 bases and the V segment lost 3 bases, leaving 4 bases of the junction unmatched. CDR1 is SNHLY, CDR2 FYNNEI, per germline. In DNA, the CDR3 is TGTGCCAGCAGTGAGGATGGGGGGGCAGATACGCAGTATTTT. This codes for CASSEDGGADTQYF.

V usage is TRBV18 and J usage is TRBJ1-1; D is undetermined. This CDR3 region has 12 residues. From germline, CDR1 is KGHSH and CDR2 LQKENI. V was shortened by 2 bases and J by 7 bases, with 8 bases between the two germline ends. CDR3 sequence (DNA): TGTGCCAGCTCACCAATAGGCGGTGAAGCTTTCTTT. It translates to CASSPIGGEAFF.

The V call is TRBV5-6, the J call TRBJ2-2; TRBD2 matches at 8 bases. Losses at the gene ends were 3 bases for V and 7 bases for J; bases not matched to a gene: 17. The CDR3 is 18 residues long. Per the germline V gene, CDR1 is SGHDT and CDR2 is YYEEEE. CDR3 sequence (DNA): TGTGCCAGCAGCTCGCGGTTTTTCGGGGGGGCAATCGACGGGGAGCTGTTTTTT. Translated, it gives CASSSRFFGGAIDGELFF.

CDR3 in DNA: TGTGCCAGCAGCTCAGAGGGTAGCTATGGCTACACCTTC. Amino acid sequence: CASSSEGSYGYTF. This sequence joins TRBV7-9 and TRBJ1-2; D remains ambiguous. This CDR3 spans 13 amino acids. Germline V gives CDR1 SEHNR, CDR2 FQNEAQ (reference sequence). Trimming shortened V by 4 bases and J by 4 bases, and 10 bases separated the two germline ends.

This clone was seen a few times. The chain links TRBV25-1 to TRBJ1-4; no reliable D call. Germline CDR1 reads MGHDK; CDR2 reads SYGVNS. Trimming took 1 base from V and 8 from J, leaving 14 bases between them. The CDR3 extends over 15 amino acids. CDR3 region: CASSEWSDFGEKLFF. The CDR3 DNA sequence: TGTGCCAGCAGTGAATGGTCGGACTTTGGCGAAAAACTGTTTTTT.

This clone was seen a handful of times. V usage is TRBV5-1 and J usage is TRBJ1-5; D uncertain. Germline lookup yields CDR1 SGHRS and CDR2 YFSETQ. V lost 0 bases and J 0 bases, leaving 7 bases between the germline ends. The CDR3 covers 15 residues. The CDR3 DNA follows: TGCGCCAGCAGCTTGGACGGAGATAGCAATCAGCCCCAGCATTTT. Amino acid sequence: CASSLDGDSNQPQHF. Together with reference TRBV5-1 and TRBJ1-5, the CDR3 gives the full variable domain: KAGVTQTPRYLIKTRGQQVTLSCSPISGHRSVSWYQQTPGQGLQFLFEYFSETQRNKGNFPGRFSGRQFSNSRSEMNVSTLELGDSALYLCASSLDGDSNQPQHFGDGTRLSIL.

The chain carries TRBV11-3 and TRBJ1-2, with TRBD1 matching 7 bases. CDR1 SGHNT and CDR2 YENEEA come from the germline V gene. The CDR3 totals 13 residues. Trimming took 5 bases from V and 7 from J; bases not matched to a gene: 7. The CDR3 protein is CASSQRQGGGYTF. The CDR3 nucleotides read TGTGCCAGCAGCCAGAGACAGGGCGGTGGCTACACCTTC.

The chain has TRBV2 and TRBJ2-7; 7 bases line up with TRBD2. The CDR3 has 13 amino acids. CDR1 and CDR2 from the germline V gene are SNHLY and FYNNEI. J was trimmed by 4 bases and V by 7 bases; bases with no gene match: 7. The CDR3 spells CASKPGLPYEQYF. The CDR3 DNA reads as TGTGCCAGCAAGCCGGGACTACCTTACGAGCAGTACTTC.

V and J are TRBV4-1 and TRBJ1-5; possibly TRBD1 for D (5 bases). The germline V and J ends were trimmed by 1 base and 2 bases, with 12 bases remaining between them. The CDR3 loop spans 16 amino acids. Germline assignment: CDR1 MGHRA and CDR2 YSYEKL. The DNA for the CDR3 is TGCGCCAGCAGCCAAGGCAGGGTTCGGGGCAATCAGCCCCAGCATTTT. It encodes CASSQGRVRGNQPQHF.

CDR3 residues: CASISSGATYEQYF. CDR3 DNA: TGTGCCAGCATTTCGAGCGGAGCTACCTACGAGCAGTACTTC. The rearrangement uses TRBV28 and TRBJ2-7; TRBD2 is a possible D gene (5 bases). CDR3 length: 14 residues. V lost 7 bases, J lost 2 bases, and 15 bases lay in between. The germline V gene has CDR1 MDHEN and CDR2 SYDVKM.

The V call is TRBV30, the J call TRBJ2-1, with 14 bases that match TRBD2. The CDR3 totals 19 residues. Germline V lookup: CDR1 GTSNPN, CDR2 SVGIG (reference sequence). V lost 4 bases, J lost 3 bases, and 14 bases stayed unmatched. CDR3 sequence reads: CAWNVPRGLAGAHYNEQFF. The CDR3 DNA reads TGTGCCTGGAACGTCCCTCGGGGACTAGCGGGGGCACACTACAATGAGCAGTTCTTC.

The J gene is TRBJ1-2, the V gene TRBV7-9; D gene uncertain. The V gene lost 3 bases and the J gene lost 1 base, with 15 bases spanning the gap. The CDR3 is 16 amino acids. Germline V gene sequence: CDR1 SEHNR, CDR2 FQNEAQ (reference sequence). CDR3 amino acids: CASSFGELESNYGYTF. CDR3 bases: TGTGCCAGCAGCTTTGGGGAGCTTGAAAGTAACTATGGCTACACCTTC.

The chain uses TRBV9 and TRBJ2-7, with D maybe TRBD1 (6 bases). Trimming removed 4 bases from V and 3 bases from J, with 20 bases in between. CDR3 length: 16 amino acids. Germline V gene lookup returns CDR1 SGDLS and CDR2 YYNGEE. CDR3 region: CASSPGVATVFYEQYF. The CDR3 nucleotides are TGTGCCAGCAGCCCAGGGGTGGCAACAGTTTTCTACGAGCAGTACTTC. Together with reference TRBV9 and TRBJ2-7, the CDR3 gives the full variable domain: DSGVTQTPKHLITATGQRVTLRCSPRSGDLSVYWYQQSLDQGLQFLIQYYNGEERAKGNILERFSAQQFPDLHSELNLSSLELGDSALYFCASSPGVATVFYEQYFGPGTRLTVT.

As DNA, the CDR3 is TGTGCCAGCAGCTTCCCAATCCGAGCGGGACAGGGCGGGGCTGGGGCCAACGTCCTGACTTTC. This gives the protein CASSFPIRAGQGGAGANVLTF. The rearrangement uses TRBV7-6 and TRBJ2-6, with TRBD1 matching over 9 bases. The V gene's germline CDR1 is SGHVS and CDR2 FNYEAQ. The CDR3 is 21 amino acids. With V trimmed by 3 bases and J by 2 bases, 17 bases remained unmatched.

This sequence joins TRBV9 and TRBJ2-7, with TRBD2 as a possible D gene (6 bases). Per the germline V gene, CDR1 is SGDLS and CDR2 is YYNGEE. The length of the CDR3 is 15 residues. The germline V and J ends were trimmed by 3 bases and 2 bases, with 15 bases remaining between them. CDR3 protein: CASSGSGPTAYEQYF. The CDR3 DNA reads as TGTGCCAGCAGCGGAAGCGGGCCTACGGCCTACGAGCAGTACTTC.

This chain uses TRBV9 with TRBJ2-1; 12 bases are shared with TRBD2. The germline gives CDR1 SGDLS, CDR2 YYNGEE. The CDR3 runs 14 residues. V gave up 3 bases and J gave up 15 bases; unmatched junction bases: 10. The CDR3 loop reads CASSASSGGAQLFF. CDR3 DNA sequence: TGTGCCAGCAGCGCATCTAGCGGGGGGGCCCAGCTGTTCTTC.

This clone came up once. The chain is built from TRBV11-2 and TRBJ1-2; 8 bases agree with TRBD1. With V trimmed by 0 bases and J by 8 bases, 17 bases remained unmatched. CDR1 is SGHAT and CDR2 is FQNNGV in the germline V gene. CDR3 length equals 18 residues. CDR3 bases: TGTGCCAGCAGCTTAGACGACTGGGACAGGCTCCTCGGGGGGGGCTACACCTTC. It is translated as CASSLDDWDRLLGGGYTF.

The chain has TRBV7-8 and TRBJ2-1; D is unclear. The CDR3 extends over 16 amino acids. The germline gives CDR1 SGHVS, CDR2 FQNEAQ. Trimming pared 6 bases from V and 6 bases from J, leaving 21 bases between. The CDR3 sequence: CASSPSVPRAGNEQFF. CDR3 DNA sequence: TGTGCCAGCAGTCCATCGGTGCCGCGTGCCGGCAATGAGCAGTTCTTC.

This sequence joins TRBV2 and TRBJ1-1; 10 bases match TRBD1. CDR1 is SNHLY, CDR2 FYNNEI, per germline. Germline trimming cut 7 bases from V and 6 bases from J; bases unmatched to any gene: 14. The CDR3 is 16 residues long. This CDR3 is CASNYDRGRALSEAFF. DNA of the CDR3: TGTGCCAGCAATTATGACAGGGGGCGCGCGTTATCTGAAGCTTTCTTT.

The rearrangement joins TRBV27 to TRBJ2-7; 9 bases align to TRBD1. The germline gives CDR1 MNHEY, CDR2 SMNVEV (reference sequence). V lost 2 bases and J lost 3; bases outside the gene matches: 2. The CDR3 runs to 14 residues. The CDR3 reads CASSLDRGGYEQYF. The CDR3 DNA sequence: TGTGCCAGCAGTTTAGACAGGGGGGGCTACGAGCAGTACTTC.

The CDR3 DNA reads TGTGCCAGCAGCTTAGGTACAGTGTACCAAGAGACCCAGTACTTC. Protein sequence: CASSLGTVYQETQYF. The chain carries TRBV13 and TRBJ2-5; D remains ambiguous. Trimming took 0 bases from V and 0 from J, leaving 8 bases between them. The germline V gene encodes CDR1 PRHDT and CDR2 FYEKMQ (reference sequence). The CDR3 has 15 residues.

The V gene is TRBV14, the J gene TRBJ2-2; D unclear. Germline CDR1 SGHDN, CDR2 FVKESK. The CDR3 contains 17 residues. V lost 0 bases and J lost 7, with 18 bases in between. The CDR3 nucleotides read TGTGCCAGCAGCCAAGATTTGTCCGGGTTGAGGCGCGGGGAGCTGTTTTTT. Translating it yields CASSQDLSGLRRGELFF.

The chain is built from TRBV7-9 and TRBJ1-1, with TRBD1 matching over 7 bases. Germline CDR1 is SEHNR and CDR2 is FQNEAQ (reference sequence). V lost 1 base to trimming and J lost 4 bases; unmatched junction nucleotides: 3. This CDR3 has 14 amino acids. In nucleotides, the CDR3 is TGTGCCAGCAGCTTAGAGGGGGCGAGCACTGAAGCTTTCTTT. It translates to CASSLEGASTEAFF.

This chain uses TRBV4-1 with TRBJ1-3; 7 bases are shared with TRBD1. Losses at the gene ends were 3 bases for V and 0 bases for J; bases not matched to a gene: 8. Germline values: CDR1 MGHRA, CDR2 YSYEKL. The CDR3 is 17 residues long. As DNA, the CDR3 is TGCGCCAGCAGCCATCCGTGGACAGGTTACTCTGGAAACACCATATATTTT. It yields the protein CASSHPWTGYSGNTIYF.

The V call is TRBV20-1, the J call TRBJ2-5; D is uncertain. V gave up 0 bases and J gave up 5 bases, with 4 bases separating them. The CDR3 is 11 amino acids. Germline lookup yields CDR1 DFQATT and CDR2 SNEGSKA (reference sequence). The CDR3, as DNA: TGCAGTGCTAGAGATATGGAGACCCAGTACTTC. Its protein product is CSARDMETQYF.

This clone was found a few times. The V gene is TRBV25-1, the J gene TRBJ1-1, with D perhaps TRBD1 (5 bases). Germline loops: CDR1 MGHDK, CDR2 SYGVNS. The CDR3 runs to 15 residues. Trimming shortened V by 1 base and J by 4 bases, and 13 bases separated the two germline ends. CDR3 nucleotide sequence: TGTGCCAGCAGTGAATTGAAGGGGCAGGGCACTGAAGCTTTCTTT. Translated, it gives CASSELKGQGTEAFF.

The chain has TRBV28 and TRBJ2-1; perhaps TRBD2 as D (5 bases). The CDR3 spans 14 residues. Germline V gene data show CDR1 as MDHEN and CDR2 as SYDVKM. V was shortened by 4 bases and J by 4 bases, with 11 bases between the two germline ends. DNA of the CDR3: TGTGCCAGCAGTTCGGGCGGGTATTACAATGAGCAGTTCTTC. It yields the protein CASSSGGYYNEQFF.

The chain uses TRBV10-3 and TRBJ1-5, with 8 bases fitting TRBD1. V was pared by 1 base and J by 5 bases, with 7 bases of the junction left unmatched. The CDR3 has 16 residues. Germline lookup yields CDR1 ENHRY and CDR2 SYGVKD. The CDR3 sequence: CAISEYPDREDQPQHF. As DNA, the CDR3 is TGTGCCATCAGTGAGTATCCGGACAGGGAAGATCAGCCCCAGCATTTT.

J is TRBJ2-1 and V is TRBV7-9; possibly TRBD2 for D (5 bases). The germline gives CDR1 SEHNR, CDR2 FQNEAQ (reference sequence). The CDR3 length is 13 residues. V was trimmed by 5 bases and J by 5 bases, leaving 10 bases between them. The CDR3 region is CASSPRTDNEQFF. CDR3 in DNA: TGTGCCAGCAGCCCCAGGACTGACAATGAGCAGTTCTTC.

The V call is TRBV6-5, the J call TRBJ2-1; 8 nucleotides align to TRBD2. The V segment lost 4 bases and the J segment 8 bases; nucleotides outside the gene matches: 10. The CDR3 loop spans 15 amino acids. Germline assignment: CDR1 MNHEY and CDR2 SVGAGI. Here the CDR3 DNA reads TGTGCCAGCAGTTCGGGCGGGAGGCCTGGGGATGAGCAGTTCTTC. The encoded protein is CASSSGGRPGDEQFF.